This T cell receptor (beta chain) emerged from a study of regulatory T cells in long-lasting Graves disease. Relying on iRepertoire HTBI primers and Arm-PCR of CDR3 regions, the team built TCR beta libraries. TCRdb processed the multiplex PCR reads anew with MiXCR; each CDR3 protein has one entry. This table holds approximately 560,000 distinct CDR3 sequences, 15% to 20% found once. Time point in this sample: newly diagnosed GD, antithyroid drugs for less than 3 months. PBMCs provided the RNA from which the TCR library was made. This clonotype was seen only a few times. These data were also reused for a study on T cells in Graves' hyperthyroidism and ophthalmopathy.

The sequence derives from a man between 18 and 35 years old with Graves disease. The starting material was peripheral blood mononuclear cells (PBMCs), obtained at new diagnosis, from a patient treated with antithyroid drugs.

CDR3 sequence: CASSPEVGELFF. CDR3 DNA: TGTGCCAGCTCACCAGAAGTCGGGGAGCTGTTTTTT. The V and J genes are TRBV18 and TRBJ2-2; D is uncertain. In germline, CDR1 is KGHSH, CDR2 LQKENI. This CDR3 has 12 residues. V was pared by 2 bases and J by 7 bases, with 5 bases between.